This TCR beta chain was identified in a study of human T cells and chemical hapten exposure. TCRdb independently ran MiXCR on the RACE reads; one entry per CDR3 protein. The sample consists of 350,000 to 400,000 distinct CDR3 sequences, more than 5% of them appearing once. Time point of the sample: patch test 2, 6 weeks after DPC sensitization. Sample treatment: therapeutic diphenylcyclopropenone sensitization with weekly scalp DPC. This clonotype appeared a few times. The antigen is not known. Study-level findings and limits: Among expanded TCRs, significantly more large CDR3 similarity clusters formed than among controls.

Germline CDR1 reads MDHEN; CDR2 reads SYDVKM. The CDR3 totals 18 residues. V lost 8 bases and J lost 1; bases outside the gene matches: 11. The clonotype comes from a woman between 18 and 30 years old with alopecia areata. Some clones in this sample may be carry-over from other donors' samples. The source was whole blood, collected in connection with sensitization to the hapten diphenylcyclopropenone (DPC). The chain has TRBV28 and TRBJ2-6; 10 nucleotides line up with TRBD1. The CDR3 DNA follows: TGTGCCAGCTTATCGTCGGGACAGGGGTATTCTGGGGCCAACGTCCTGACTTTC. It specifies CASLSSGQGYSGANVLTF.